This T cell receptor (beta chain) is from a study of radiation and T cells in renal cell carcinoma. As for this clone: The antigen remains undetermined.

The table came from immunoSEQ multiplex PCR; TCRdb's copy has only in-frame clones and leaves some out. The sample carries 120,000 or so clones, more than 70% recorded once. This CDR3 spans 14 amino acids. Germline-derived CDR1 and CDR2 are SGHVS and FQNEAQ. Trimming took 1 base from V and 1 from J, leaving 4 bases between them. Time point reported: blood 2 weeks post-SBRT. Treatment reported: 15 Gy SBRT to primary tumor, nephrectomy 4 weeks later. Study-level results: No pretreatment tumor biopsies were available for baseline clonotypes.

This receptor was taken from a woman in her seventies with renal cell carcinoma. The sequences come from blood, collected from a patient whose treatment included radiotherapy and nephrectomy. The chain recombines TRBV7-8 with TRBJ2-2; no clear D gene. CDR3 sequence: CASSLEVNTGELFF. Here the CDR3 DNA reads TGTGCCAGCAGCTTAGAGGTGAACACCGGGGAGCTGTTTTTT.